These 21 T cell receptor beta chains were all obtained from the same sample, sequenced in a study of Graves' ophthalmopathy and Graves' hyperthyroidism. The study amplified TCR beta CDR3 regions using RNA transcripts. Second-round multiplex PCR followed a first-round RT-PCR using HTBI primers. A single record per CDR3 protein comes from TCRdb applying MiXCR to the multiplex PCR reads. The table lists 40,000 to 50,000 distinct CDR3 sequences, 45% to 60% of them singletons. Sequences were obtained from peripheral blood. These receptor sequences come from an adult man with Graves' ophthalmopathy.

This clonotype was seen at least ten times. This chain uses TRBV20-1 with TRBJ2-5; D might be TRBD2 (5 bases). The ends were cut back, 1 base at V and 5 bases at J, with 14 bases in the middle. There are 14 residues in the CDR3. CDR1 is DFQATT, CDR2 SNEGSKA, per germline (reference sequence). CDR3 sequence reads: CSARAGTPAETQYF. The CDR3 DNA sequence: TGCAGTGCTAGAGCGGGAACACCCGCCGAGACCCAGTACTTC.

This clonotype was picked up many times. V and J are TRBV3-1 and TRBJ1-2; no firm D call. The CDR3 is 16 residues long. Germline loops: CDR1 LGHDT, CDR2 YNNKEL (reference sequence). V was shortened by 4 bases and J by 8 bases, with 23 bases between the two germline ends. This CDR3 is CASSLLNPGFVDGYTF. Written as DNA, the CDR3 is TGTGCCAGCAGCCTACTGAACCCGGGCTTTGTAGACGGCTACACCTTC.

The chain is built from TRBV24-1 and TRBJ1-2; D may be TRBD1 (5 bases). Germline V CDR1 and CDR2: KGHDR, SFDVKD. The V end lost 4 bases, the J end lost 6 bases, and 20 bases lay between the germline ends. The CDR3 spans 16 residues. CDR3 nucleotides: TGTGCCACCAGTGACCCGGGGGTGGGATCCAGAAATGGCTACACCTTC. It specifies CATSDPGVGSRNGYTF.

In its sample, this clonotype ranks as medium-sized. The chain carries TRBV7-2 and TRBJ1-5; TRBD1 matches 8 bases. There are 15 residues in the CDR3. The ends lost 1 base at V and 5 bases at J; junction bases unmatched: 4. CDR1 and CDR2 from the germline V gene are SGHTA and FQGNSA. This CDR3 reads CASSLEDRADQPQHF. Here the CDR3 DNA reads TGTGCCAGCAGCTTAGAGGACAGGGCGGATCAGCCCCAGCATTTT. Filled out from reference TRBV7-2 and TRBJ1-5, the complete variable domain reads GAGVSQSPSNKVTEKGKDVELRCDPISGHTALYWYRQSLGQGLEFLIYFQGNSAPDKSGLPSDRFSAERTGGSVSTLTIQRTQQEDSAVYLCASSLEDRADQPQHFGDGTRLSIL.

The chain carries TRBV29-1 and TRBJ1-4, with D perhaps matching TRBD1 (6 bases). Germline-derived CDR1 and CDR2 are SQVTM and ANQGSEA. The CDR3 contains 14 residues. Trimming pared 0 bases from V and 4 bases from J, leaving 9 bases between. Here the CDR3 DNA reads TGCAGCGTTGAAGATGGACAGTTTAATGAAAAACTGTTTTTT. Amino acid sequence: CSVEDGQFNEKLFF.

The rearrangement uses TRBV7-7 and TRBJ1-3; D possibly corresponds to TRBD1 (5 bases). The CDR3 covers 13 residues. Germline CDR1 SSHAT, CDR2 FNYEAQ (reference sequence). CDR3 region: CASSLGAGNTIYF. The DNA of the CDR3 is TGTGCTAGTTCTCTAGGGGCTGGAAACACCATATATTTT.

This clonotype was observed many times. The chain links TRBV2 to TRBJ2-1; D gene unclear. The CDR3 totals 15 residues. The V gene's germline CDR1 is SNHLY and CDR2 FYNNEI. V was shortened by 10 bases and J by 0 bases, with 16 bases between the two germline ends. CDR3 residues: CATQNDKSSYNEQFF. In DNA, the CDR3 is TGTGCCACCCAGAATGACAAGAGCTCCTACAATGAGCAGTTCTTC.

The gene calls are TRBV5-4 and TRBJ1-1, with no clear D. The CDR3 extends over 14 amino acids. The V gene's germline CDR1 is SGHNT and CDR2 YYREEE (reference sequence). V was shortened by 3 bases and J by 1 base, with 10 bases between the two germline ends. This CDR3 is CASSSTQTNTEAFF. The CDR3 coding sequence is TGTGCCAGCAGCTCAACCCAAACGAACACTGAAGCTTTCTTT. Looking up the rest from reference TRBV5-4 and TRBJ1-1 gives the full variable domain: ETGVTQSPTHLIKTRGQQVTLRCSSQSGHNTVSWYQQALGQGPQFIFQYYREEENGRGNFPPRFSGLQFPNYSSELNVNALELDDSALYLCASSSTQTNTEAFFGQGTRLTVV.

The rearrangement links TRBV7-3 to TRBJ1-6; a weak D match, TRBD1 (6 bases). There are 18 residues in the CDR3. V lost 2 bases and J lost 7, with 21 bases in between. The germline V gene has CDR1 SGHTA and CDR2 FQGTGA. CDR3 loop: CASSLAPGRAGVNSPLHF. The DNA of the CDR3 is TGTGCCAGCAGCTTAGCCCCGGGTCGGGCAGGGGTCAATTCACCCCTCCACTTT.

In this sample, this clonotype turned up a few times. The chain joins TRBV9 to TRBJ2-7, with 7 positions matching TRBD2. The germline V gene has CDR1 SGDLS and CDR2 YYNGEE. The CDR3 has 12 amino acids. J gave up 7 bases and V 4 bases, and 5 bases lay outside the gene matches. The CDR3 DNA reads TGTGCCAGCAGCCACGGGGGGAGAGAGCAGTACTTC. This sequence encodes CASSHGGREQYF.

This clonotype came up many times. As DNA, the CDR3 is TGTGCCAGCTCACCAGGCAGGGGGCGCGAGCAGTACTTC. This encodes CASSPGRGREQYF. V and J are TRBV18 and TRBJ2-7, with 8 positions matching TRBD1. The ends lost 2 bases at V and 6 bases at J; junction bases unmatched: 3. Germline-derived CDR1 and CDR2 are KGHSH and LQKENI. The CDR3 is made up of 13 amino acids.

The V and J genes are TRBV5-1 and TRBJ2-7; the D gene is possibly TRBD2 (6 bases). CDR3 length: 15 amino acids. Germline V gives CDR1 SGHRS, CDR2 YFSETQ. The CDR3 nucleotides read TGCGCCAGCAGCTTAGAGGCTGGACTATCCTGCGAGCAGTACGTC. This encodes CASSLEAGLSCEQYV.

There are many counts of this clonotype. V and J are TRBV11-2 and TRBJ2-7; TRBD1 matches at 8 bases. Germline CDR1 reads SGHAT; CDR2 reads FQNNGV. Losses at the gene ends were 5 bases for V and 5 bases for J; bases not matched to a gene: 8. CDR3 length equals 14 residues. The DNA of the CDR3 is TGTGCCAGCAGCAAGAGACAGGGGTTCGACGAGCAGTACTTC. Its protein is CASSKRQGFDEQYF.

This clonotype was seen many times. This may come from a read error, since a much larger clone is one base off. This sequence joins TRBV5-6 and TRBJ1-2; weak D call: TRBD1 (5 bases). CDR3 size: 14 residues. Trimming left V 4 bases short and J 8 bases short, with 18 bases between. Germline assignment: CDR1 SGHDT and CDR2 YYEEEE. The CDR3 DNA reads as TGTGCCAGCAGCCAAAGGGCAGGGCGACACGGCTACACCTTC. Translating gives CASSQRAGRHGYTF.

This clonotype was seen ten or more times. The V call is TRBV20-1, the J call TRBJ2-3; D gene uncertain. Germline V gene sequence: CDR1 DFQATT, CDR2 SNEGSKA (reference sequence). The germline V and J ends were trimmed by 4 bases and 5 bases, with 10 bases remaining between them. The CDR3 is made up of 12 amino acids. The CDR3 region has the DNA TGCAGTGCTATCCTCCACGAAGATACGCAGTATTTT. It is translated as CSAILHEDTQYF.

This clonotype was detected many times. CDR3 amino acids: CASSLVQTGELFF. The CDR3 DNA reads TGCGCCAGCAGCTTGGTACAAACCGGGGAGCTGTTTTTT. This rearrangement joins TRBV5-1 to TRBJ2-2; D not certain. This CDR3 comprises 13 residues. Germline V gene lookup returns CDR1 SGHRS and CDR2 YFSETQ. V lost 0 bases, J lost 5 bases, and 5 bases lay in between.

In its sample, this clonotype ranks as medium-sized. J is TRBJ2-7 and V is TRBV28; 13 nucleotides agree with TRBD2. The CDR3 is 16 residues long. The ends lost 5 bases at V and 3 bases at J; junction bases unmatched: 7. Germline assignment: CDR1 MDHEN and CDR2 SYDVKM. The CDR3 region is CASSLYGLAGDYEQYF. The CDR3 DNA reads as TGTGCCAGCAGTCTCTACGGACTAGCGGGGGACTACGAGCAGTACTTC.

The chain has TRBV12-3 or TRBV12-4 and TRBJ1-1, with D unresolved. The CDR3 totals 14 residues. Deletions cut 5 bases from V and 7 bases from J, with 17 bases between. In DNA form, the CDR3 reads TGTGCCAGCAGTCTATGGACTAGCGGGATTGAAGCTTTCTTT. It codes for CASSLWTSGIEAFF.

The chain links TRBV10-2 to TRBJ2-1; 10 nucleotides align to TRBD2. The CDR3 has 15 residues. Germline V gene lookup returns CDR1 WSHSY and CDR2 SAAADI. With 4 bases clipped from V and 10 bases from J, the junction kept 10 bases outside the gene matches. CDR3 loop: CASSVLAGRRGEQFF. CDR3 bases: TGCGCCAGCAGTGTACTAGCGGGGAGAAGAGGGGAGCAGTTCTTC.

This chain links TRBV9 with TRBJ1-2, with 9 bases fitting TRBD1. The germline gives CDR1 SGDLS, CDR2 YYNGEE. This CDR3 is 16 amino acids long. Trimming at V came to 0 bases and at J to 3 bases, leaving 6 bases not matched to a gene. The CDR3 protein is CASSVETGGFDYGYTF. CDR3 DNA: TGTGCCAGCAGCGTAGAGACAGGGGGATTCGACTATGGCTACACCTTC.

The chain joins TRBV11-3 to TRBJ2-5; D assignment may be TRBD1 or TRBD2 (6 bases each). The CDR3 is 15 residues long. Trimming shortened V by 4 bases and J by 6 bases, and 18 bases separated the two germline ends. The germline CDR1 and CDR2 sequences are SGHNT and YENEEA. The chain's CDR3 is CASSSTGGGRQTQYF. CDR3 in DNA: TGTGCCAGCAGCTCGACCGGGGGCGGCCGACAGACCCAGTACTTC.